A selection of T cell receptor beta chains follows, all from one sample in a study of CD8+ T cells in alopecia areata. Assay: immunoSEQ multiplex PCR; the TCRdb copy retains only in-frame clones and omits some. The sample records over 30,000 clones, about three quarters being singletons. The specimen sequenced was NKG2D-low CD8+ T cells sorted from blood. The source is a human donor with alopecia areata. Both conserved end residues are part of each CDR3.

TRBV27	TRBJ1-2	CASSSTTGPNYGYTF
TRBV29-1	TRBJ2-7	CSVVKDTSYEQYF
TRBV6-1	TRBJ2-1	CASSGNRLAGTNNEQFF
TRBV27	TRBJ2-7	CASSPGGARYEQYF
TRBV7-2	TRBJ1-6	CASSLLTGFGSPLHF
TRBV29-1	TRBJ2-1	CSGLAGEEQFF
TRBV7-2	TRBJ2-3	CASSLAGWETSGDTDTQYF
TRBV30	TRBJ1-2	CAWSADTYYGYTF
TRBV6-1	TRBJ2-7	CASSPRDSFYEQYF
TRBV2	TRBJ1-5	CASFSGEGNQPQHF
TRBV30	TRBJ2-7	CAWSVRHEQYF
TRBV27	TRBJ2-7	CASSLTGETYEQYF
TRBV5-6	TRBJ2-5	CASSLDRVRETQYF
TRBV5-1	TRBJ2-7	CASSPLWGTYEQYF
TRBV7-9	TRBJ2-3	CASSFLGPGTDTQYF
TRBV29-1	TRBJ1-1	CSVGEQLNTEAFF
TRBV27	TRBJ2-7	CASSFQGTYEQYF
TRBV19	TRBJ2-2	CASSGGTGELFF
TRBV7-9	TRBJ2-7	CASSRDRDVSYEQYF
TRBV2	TRBJ2-7	CASRDPRGGSSYEQYF
TRBV7-8	TRBJ1-4	CASSDGQAHSEKLFF
TRBV7-6	TRBJ2-5	CASSLDNLKYF
TRBV27	TRBJ2-3	CATIAVAGTDTQYF
TRBV2	TRBJ2-7	CASRDGTYEQYF
TRBV27	TRBJ2-3	CASSLGLGDTDTQYF
TRBV30	TRBJ2-3	CAWTSGSTDTQYF
TRBV19	TRBJ2-1	CASTPQGSSYNEQFF
TRBV2	TRBJ2-6	CASSWTGSGANVLTF
TRBV7-9	TRBJ2-3	CASSLARTGVTDTQYF
TRBV6-1	TRBJ2-7	CASSKGFGYEQYF
TRBV7-9	TRBJ2-7	CASSPLAGGPYEQYF
TRBV6-1	TRBJ2-1	CASSVTSGSYNEQFF
TRBV27	TRBJ2-5	CASSSGGEETQYF
TRBV6-6	TRBJ2-3	CASSYLDLAGTDTQYF
TRBV6-1	TRBJ2-1	CASSEQAGEVNEQFF
TRBV4-2	TRBJ1-6	CASSQTGVGSPLHF
TRBV28	TRBJ2-5	CASRGQGPETQYF
TRBV29-1	TRBJ2-7	CSAAGQESYEQYF
TRBV15	TRBJ2-1	CATSRETGLNEQFF
TRBV29-1	TRBJ1-1	CSVEWTAEAFF
TRBV30	TRBJ1-2	CAWSWTEVDGYTF
TRBV7-2	TRBJ2-7	CASSSGLAGYEQYF
TRBV4-1	TRBJ2-5	CASSGMGQETQYF
TRBV10-3	TRBJ2-2	CAISESGTGELFF
TRBV6-5	TRBJ2-7	CASSARDPSYEQYF
TRBV27	TRBJ2-7	CASSPGTDGWFYEQYF
TRBV30	TRBJ1-4	CAWSVEQGASEKLFF